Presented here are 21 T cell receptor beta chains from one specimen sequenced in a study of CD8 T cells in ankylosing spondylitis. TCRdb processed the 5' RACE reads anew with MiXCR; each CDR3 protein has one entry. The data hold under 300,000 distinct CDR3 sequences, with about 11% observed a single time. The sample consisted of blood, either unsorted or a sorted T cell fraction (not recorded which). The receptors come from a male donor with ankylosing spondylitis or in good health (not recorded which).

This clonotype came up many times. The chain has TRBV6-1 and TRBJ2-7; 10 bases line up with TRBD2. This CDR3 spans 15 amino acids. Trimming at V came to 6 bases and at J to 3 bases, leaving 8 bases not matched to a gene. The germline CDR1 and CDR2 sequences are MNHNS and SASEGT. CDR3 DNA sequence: TGTGCCAGCAGGGAGACTAGCGGGTACTACTACGAGCAGTACTTC. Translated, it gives CASRETSGYYYEQYF.

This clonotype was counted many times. DNA for the CDR3: TGTGCCAGCAGCGTAGGACTAGCGGGTTACACAGATACGCAGTATTTT. Its translation: CASSVGLAGYTDTQYF. J is TRBJ2-3 and V is TRBV9, with 10 nucleotides matching TRBD2. Germline CDR1 reads SGDLS; CDR2 reads YYNGEE. The V gene end was trimmed by 0 bases and the J gene end by 2 bases; junction bases not matched to a gene: 3. This CDR3 is 16 amino acids long.

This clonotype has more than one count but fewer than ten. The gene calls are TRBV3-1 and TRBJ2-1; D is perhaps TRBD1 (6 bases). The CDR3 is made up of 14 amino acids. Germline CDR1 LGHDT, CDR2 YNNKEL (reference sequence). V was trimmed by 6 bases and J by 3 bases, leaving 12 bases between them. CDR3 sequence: CASRSSGVYNEQFF. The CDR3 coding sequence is TGTGCCAGCAGATCGTCAGGGGTCTACAATGAGCAGTTCTTC.

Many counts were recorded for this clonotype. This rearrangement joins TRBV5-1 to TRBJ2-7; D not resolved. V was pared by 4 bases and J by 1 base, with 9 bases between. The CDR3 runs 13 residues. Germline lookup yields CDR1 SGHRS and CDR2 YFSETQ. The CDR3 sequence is CASSPTPSYEQYF. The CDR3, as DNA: TGCGCCAGCAGCCCGACTCCTTCCTACGAGCAGTACTTC.

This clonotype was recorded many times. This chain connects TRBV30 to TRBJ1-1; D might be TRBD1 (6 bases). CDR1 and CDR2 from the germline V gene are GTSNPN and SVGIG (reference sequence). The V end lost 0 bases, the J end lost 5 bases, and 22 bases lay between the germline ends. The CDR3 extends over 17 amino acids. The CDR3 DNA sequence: TGTGCCTGGAGTGTACTCGGGGGCTTCAATAGAGGGACTGAAGCTTTCTTT. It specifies CAWSVLGGFNRGTEAFF. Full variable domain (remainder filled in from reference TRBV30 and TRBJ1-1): SQTIHQWPATLVQPVGSPLSLECTVEGTSNPNLYWYRQAAGRGLQLLFYSVGIGQISSEVPQNLSASRPQDRQFILSSKKLLLSDSGFYLCAWSVLGGFNRGTEAFFGQGTRLTVV.

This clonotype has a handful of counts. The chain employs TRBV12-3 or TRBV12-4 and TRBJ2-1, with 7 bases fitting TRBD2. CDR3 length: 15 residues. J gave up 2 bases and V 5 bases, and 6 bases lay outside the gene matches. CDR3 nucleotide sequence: TGTGCCAGCAGTCCAGCGGGGACGACCTACAATGAGCAGTTCTTC. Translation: CASSPAGTTYNEQFF.

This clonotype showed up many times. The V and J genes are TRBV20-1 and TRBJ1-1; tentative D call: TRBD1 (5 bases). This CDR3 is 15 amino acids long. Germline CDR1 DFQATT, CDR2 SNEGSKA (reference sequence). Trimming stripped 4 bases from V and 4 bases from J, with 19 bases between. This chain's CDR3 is CSAIEGSGKGTEAFF. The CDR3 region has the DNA TGCAGTGCTATTGAGGGGTCAGGGAAGGGCACTGAAGCTTTCTTT.

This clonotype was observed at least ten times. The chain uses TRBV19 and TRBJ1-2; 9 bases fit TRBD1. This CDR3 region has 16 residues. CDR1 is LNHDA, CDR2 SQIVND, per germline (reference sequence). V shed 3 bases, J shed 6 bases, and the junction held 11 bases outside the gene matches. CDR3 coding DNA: TGTGCCAGTAGTATGGGGACAGGGAATTTTAAGAATGGCTACACCTTC. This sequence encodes CASSMGTGNFKNGYTF.

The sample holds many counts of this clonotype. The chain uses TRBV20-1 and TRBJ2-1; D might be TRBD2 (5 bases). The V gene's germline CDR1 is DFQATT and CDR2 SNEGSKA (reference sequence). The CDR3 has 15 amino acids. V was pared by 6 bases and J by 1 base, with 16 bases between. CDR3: CSASREAGSYNEQFF. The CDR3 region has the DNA TGCAGTGCATCTAGAGAGGCGGGTTCCTACAATGAGCAGTTCTTC.

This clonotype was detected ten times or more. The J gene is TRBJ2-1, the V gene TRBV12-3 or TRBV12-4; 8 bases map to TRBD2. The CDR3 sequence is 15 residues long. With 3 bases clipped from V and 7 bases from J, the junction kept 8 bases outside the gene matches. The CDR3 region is CASSFVAGGGNEQFF. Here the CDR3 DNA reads TGTGCCAGCAGTTTTGTTGCGGGAGGTGGGAATGAGCAGTTCTTC.

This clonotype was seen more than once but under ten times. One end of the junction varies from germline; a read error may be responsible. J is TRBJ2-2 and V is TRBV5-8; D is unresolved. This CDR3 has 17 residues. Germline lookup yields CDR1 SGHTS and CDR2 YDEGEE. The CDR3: CVSSLSFGPTNTGELFF. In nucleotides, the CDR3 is TGTGTCAGCAGCTTAAGCTTTGGGCCAACGAACACCGGGGAGCTGTTTTTT. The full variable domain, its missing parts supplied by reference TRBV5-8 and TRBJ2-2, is EAGVTQSPTHLIKTRGQQATLRCSPISGHTSVYWYQQALGLGLQFLLWYDEGEERNRGNFPPRFSGRQFPNYSSELNVNALELEDSALYLCVSSLSFGPTNTGELFFGEGSRLTVL.

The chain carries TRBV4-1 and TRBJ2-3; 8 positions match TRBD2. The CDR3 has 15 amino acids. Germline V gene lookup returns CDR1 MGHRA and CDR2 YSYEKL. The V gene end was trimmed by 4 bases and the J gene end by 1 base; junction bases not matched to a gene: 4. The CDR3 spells CASSLQTSGTDTQYF. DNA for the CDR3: TGCGCCAGCAGCCTCCAGACTAGCGGCACAGATACGCAGTATTTT.

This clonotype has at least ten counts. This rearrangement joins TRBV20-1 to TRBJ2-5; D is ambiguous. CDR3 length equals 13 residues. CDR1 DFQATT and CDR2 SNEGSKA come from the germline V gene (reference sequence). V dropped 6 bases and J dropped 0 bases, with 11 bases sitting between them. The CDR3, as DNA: TGCAGTGCGCCGTACACGTACCAAGAGACCCAGTACTTC. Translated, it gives CSAPYTYQETQYF.

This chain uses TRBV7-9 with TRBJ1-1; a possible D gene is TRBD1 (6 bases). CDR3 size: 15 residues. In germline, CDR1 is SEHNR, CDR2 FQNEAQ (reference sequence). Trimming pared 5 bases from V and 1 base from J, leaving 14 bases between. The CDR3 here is CASSTDWTANTEAFF. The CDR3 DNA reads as TGTGCCAGCAGCACGGACTGGACAGCGAACACTGAAGCTTTCTTT.

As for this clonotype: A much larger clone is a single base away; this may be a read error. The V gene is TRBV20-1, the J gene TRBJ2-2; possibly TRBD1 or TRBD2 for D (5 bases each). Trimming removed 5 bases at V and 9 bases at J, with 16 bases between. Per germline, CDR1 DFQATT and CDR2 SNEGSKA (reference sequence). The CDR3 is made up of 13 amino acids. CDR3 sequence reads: CSAGGRTTWELFF. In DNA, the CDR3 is TGCAGTGCTGGGGGACGAACAACCTGGGAGCTGTTTTTT.

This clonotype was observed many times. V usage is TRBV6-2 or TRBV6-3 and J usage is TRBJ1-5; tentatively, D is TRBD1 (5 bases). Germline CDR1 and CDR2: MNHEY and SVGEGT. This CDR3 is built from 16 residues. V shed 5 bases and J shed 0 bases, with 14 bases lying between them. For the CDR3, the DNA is TGTGCCAGCAGTCGGGGCGGGAGAAATAGCAATCAGCCCCAGCATTTT. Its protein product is CASSRGGRNSNQPQHF.

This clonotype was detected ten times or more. CDR3 nucleotide sequence: TGTGCCAGCAGCAGACCGGACAGGGGCACAGATACGCAGTATTTT. It specifies CASSRPDRGTDTQYF. This chain joins TRBV21-1 and TRBJ2-3; the D segment call TRBD1 is taken from the table without a DNA check. TRBV21-1 has pseudogene status. The CDR3 totals 15 residues.

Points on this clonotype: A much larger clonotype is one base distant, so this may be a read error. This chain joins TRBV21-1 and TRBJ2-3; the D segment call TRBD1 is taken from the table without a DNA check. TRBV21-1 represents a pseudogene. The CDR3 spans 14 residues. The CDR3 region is CASSKRQGKDTRYF. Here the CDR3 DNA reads TGTGCCAGCAGCAAGCGACAGGGCAAAGATACGCGGTATTTT.

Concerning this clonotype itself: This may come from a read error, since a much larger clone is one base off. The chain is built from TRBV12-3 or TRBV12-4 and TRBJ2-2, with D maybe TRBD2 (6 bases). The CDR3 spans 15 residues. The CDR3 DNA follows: TGTGCCAGCAGTTTCCGGGGGTCGAACACCGGGGAGCTGCTTTTT. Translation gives CASSFRGSNTGELLF.

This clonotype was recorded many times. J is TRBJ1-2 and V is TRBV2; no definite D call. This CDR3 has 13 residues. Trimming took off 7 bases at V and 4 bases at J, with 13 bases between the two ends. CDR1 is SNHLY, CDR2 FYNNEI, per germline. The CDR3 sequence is CASKVSGSYGYTF. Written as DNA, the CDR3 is TGTGCCAGCAAGGTGAGCGGAAGCTATGGCTACACCTTC.

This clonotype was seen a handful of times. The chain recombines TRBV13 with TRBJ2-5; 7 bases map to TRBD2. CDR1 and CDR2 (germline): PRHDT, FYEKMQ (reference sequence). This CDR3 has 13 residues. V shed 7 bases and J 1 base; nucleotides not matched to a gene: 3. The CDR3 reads CASTGGLQETQYF. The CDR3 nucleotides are TGTGCCAGCACGGGAGGCCTCCAAGAGACCCAGTACTTC.